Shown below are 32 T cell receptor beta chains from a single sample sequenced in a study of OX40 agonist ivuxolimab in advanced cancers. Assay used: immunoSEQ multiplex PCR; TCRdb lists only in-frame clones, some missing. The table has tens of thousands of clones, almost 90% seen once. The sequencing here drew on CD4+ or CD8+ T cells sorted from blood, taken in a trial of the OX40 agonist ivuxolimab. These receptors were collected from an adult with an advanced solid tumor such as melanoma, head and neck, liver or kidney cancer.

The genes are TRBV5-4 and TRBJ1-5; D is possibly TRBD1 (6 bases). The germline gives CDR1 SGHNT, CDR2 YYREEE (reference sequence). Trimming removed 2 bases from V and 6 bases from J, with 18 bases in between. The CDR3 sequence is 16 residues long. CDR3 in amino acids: CASSFRPGVVGQPQHF. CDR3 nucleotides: TGTGCCAGCAGCTTTCGGCCAGGGGTAGTAGGTCAGCCCCAGCATTTT.

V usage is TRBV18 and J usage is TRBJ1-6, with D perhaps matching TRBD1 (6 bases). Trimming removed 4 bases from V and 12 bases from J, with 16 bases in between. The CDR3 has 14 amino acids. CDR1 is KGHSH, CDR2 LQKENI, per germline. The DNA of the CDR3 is TGTGCCAGCTCACGGACAGCCCTCCCGAAACCCCTCCACTTT. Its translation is CASSRTALPKPLHF.

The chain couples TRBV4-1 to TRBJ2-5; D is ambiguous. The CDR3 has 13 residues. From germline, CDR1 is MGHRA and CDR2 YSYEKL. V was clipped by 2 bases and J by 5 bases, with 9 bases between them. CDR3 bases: TGCGCCAGCAGCCAAAGCTTCAGGGAGACCCAGTACTTC. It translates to CASSQSFRETQYF.

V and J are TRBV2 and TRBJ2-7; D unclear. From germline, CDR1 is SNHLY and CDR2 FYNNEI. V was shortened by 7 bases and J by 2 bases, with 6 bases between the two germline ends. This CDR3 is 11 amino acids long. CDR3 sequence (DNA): TGTGCCAGCAAGGGAACCTACGAGCAGTACTTC. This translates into CASKGTYEQYF.

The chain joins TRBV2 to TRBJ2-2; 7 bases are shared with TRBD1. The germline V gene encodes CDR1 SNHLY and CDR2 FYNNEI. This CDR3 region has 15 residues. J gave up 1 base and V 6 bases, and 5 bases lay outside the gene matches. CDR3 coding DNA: TGTGCCAGCAGCCGGGACAGCTTGAACACCGGGGAGCTGTTTTTT. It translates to CASSRDSLNTGELFF.

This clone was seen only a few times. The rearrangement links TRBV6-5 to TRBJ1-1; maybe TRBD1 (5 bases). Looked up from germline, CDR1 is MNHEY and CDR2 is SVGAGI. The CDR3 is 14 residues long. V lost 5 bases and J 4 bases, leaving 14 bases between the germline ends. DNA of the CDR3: TGTGCCAGCAGTCTCCTCGGGGGGGGCACTGAAGCTTTCTTT. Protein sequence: CASSLLGGGTEAFF.

The CDR3: CASSTGANTGELFF. CDR3 bases: TGCGCCAGCAGTACCGGAGCCAACACCGGGGAGCTGTTTTTT. J is TRBJ2-2 and V is TRBV5-1; D is undetermined. The CDR3 extends over 14 amino acids. CDR1 SGHRS and CDR2 YFSETQ come from the germline V gene. The V end lost 5 bases, the J end lost 2 bases, and 10 bases lay between the germline ends.

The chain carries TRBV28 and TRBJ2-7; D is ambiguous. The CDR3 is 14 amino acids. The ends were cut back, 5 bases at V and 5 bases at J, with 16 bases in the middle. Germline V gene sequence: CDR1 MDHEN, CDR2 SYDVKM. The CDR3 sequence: CASSPPSEYHEQYF. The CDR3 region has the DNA TGTGCCAGCAGTCCCCCCTCAGAGTACCACGAGCAGTACTTC.

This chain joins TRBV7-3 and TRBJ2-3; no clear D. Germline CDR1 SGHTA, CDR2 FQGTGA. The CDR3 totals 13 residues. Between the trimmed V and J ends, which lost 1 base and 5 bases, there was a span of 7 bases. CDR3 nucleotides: TGTGCCAGCAGCTTAAGTCCCGGAGATACGCAGTATTTT. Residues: CASSLSPGDTQYF. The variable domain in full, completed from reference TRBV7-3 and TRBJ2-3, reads GAGVSQTPSNKVTEKGKYVELRCDPISGHTALYWYRQSLGQGPEFLIYFQGTGAADDSGLPNDRFFAVRPEGSVSTLKIQRTERGDSAVYLCASSLSPGDTQYFGPGTRLTVL.

CDR3 coding DNA: TGTGCCAGCAGTTACTCGCCCAGGGAGGACACTGAAGCTTTCTTT. Encoded protein: CASSYSPREDTEAFF. This chain links TRBV6-5 with TRBJ1-1, with a tentative D call TRBD1 (5 bases). The germline gives CDR1 MNHEY, CDR2 SVGAGI. The CDR3 sequence is 15 residues long. Trimming took 0 bases from V and 3 from J, leaving 11 bases between them.

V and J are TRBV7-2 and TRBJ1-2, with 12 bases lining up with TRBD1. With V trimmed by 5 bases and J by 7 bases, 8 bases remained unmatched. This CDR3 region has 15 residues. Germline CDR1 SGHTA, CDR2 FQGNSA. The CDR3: CASSLGGQGAFGYTF. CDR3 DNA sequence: TGTGCCAGCAGCCTCGGGGGACAGGGGGCTTTTGGCTACACCTTC.

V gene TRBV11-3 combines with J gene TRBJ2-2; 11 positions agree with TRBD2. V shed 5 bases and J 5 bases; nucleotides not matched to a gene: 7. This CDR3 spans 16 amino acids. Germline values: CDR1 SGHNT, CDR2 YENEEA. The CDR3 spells CASSMGLAEGTGELFF. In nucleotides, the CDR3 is TGTGCCAGCAGCATGGGACTAGCGGAGGGGACCGGGGAGCTGTTTTTT.

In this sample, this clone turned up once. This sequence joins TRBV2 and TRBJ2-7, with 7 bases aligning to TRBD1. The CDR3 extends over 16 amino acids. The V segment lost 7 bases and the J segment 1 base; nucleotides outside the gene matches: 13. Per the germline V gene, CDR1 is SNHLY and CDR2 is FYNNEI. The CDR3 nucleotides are TGTGCCAGCAAACAAACCGACAGGGTTCTATCCTACGAGCAGTACTTC. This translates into CASKQTDRVLSYEQYF.

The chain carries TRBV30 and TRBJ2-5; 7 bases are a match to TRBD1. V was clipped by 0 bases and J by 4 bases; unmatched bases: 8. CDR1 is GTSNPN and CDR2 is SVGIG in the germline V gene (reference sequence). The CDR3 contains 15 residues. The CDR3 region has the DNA TGTGCCTGGAGTGTGTTAGGGGGCTATCGAGAGACCCAGTACTTC. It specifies CAWSVLGGYRETQYF.

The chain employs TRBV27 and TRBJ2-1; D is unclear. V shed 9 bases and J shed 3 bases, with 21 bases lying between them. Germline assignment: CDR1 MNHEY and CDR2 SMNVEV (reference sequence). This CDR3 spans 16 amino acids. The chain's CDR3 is CARITALAPLYNEQFF. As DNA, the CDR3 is TGTGCCAGAATCACGGCACTGGCTCCCCTCTACAATGAGCAGTTCTTC.

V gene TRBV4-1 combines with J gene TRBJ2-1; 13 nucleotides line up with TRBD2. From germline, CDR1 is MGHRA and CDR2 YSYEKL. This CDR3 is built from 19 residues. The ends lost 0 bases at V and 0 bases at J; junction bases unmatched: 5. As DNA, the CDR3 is TGCGCCAGCAGCCAAGAGGGGACTAGCGGGATCAGCTCCTACAATGAGCAGTTCTTC. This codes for CASSQEGTSGISSYNEQFF.

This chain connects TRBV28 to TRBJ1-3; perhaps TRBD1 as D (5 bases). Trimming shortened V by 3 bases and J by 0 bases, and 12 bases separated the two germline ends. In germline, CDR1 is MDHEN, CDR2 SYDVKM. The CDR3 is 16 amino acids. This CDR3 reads CASSFLTGGSGNTIYF. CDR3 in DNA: TGTGCCAGCAGTTTCTTAACGGGGGGCTCTGGAAACACCATATATTTT.

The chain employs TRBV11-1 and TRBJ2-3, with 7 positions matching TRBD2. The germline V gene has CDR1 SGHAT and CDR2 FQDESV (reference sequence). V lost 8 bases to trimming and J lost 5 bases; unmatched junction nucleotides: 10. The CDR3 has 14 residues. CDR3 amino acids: CASVGRAGGDTQYF. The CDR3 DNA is TGTGCCAGCGTAGGGAGGGCCGGGGGAGATACGCAGTATTTT.

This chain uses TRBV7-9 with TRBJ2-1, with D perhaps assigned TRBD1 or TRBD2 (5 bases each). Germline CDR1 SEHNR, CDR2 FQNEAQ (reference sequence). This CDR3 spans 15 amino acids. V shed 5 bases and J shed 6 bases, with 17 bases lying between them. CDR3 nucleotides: TGTGCCAGCAGCGCCCTCGGGACCAGAGGCAATGAGCAGTTCTTC. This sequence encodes CASSALGTRGNEQFF.

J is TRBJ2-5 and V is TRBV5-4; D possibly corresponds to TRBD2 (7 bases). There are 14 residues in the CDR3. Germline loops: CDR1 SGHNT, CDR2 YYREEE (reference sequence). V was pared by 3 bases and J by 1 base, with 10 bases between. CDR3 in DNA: TGTGCCAGCAGCTGGGGGGGCCTCCAAGAGACCCAGTACTTC. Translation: CASSWGGLQETQYF.

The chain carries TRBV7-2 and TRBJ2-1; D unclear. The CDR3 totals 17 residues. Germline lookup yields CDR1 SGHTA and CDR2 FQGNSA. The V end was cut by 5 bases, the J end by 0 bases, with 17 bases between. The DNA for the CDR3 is TGTGCCAGCAGCCCCTATACGGGTCCTAGCTCCTACAATGAGCAGTTCTTC. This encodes CASSPYTGPSSYNEQFF. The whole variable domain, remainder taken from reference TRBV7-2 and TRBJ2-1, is GAGVSQSPSNKVTEKGKDVELRCDPISGHTALYWYRQSLGQGLEFLIYFQGNSAPDKSGLPSDRFSAERTGGSVSTLTIQRTQQEDSAVYLCASSPYTGPSSYNEQFFGPGTRLTVL.

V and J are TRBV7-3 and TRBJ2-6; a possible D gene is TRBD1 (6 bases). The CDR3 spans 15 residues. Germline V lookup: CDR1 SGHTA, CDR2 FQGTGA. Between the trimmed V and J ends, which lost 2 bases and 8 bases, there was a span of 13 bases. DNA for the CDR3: TGTGCCAGCAGCTTAGAGAGGCAGGGGACCAACGTCCTGACTTTC. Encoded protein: CASSLERQGTNVLTF.

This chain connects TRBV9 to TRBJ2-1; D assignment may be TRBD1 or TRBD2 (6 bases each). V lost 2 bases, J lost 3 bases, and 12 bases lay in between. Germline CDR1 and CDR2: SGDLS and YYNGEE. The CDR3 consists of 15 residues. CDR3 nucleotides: TGTGCCAGCAGCGTTGGGGGGCCGGACTACAATGAGCAGTTCTTC. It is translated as CASSVGGPDYNEQFF.

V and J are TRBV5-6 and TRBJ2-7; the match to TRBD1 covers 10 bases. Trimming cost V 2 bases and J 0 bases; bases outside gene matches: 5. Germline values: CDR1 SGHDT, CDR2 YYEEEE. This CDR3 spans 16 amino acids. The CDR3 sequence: CASSLSGTGASYEQYF. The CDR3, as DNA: TGTGCCAGCAGCTTATCCGGGACAGGGGCCTCCTACGAGCAGTACTTC.

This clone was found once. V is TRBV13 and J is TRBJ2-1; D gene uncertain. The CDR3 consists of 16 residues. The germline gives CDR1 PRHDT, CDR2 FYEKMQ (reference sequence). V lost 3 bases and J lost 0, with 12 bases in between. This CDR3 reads CASSLDPFSSYNEQFF. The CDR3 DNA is TGTGCCAGCAGCTTGGACCCGTTTAGCTCCTACAATGAGCAGTTCTTC.

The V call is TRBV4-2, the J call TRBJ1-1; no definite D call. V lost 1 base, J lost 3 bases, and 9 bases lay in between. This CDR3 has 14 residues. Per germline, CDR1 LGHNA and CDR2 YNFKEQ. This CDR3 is CASSQVGRDTEAFF. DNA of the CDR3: TGTGCCAGCAGCCAAGTGGGGAGGGACACTGAAGCTTTCTTT.

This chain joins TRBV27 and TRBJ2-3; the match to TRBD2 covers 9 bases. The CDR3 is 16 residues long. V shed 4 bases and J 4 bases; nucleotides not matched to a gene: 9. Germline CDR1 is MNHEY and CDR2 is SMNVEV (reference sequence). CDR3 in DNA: TGTGCCAGCAGTTCCACCGGGACTAGCAGCCCAGATACGCAGTATTTT. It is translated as CASSSTGTSSPDTQYF.

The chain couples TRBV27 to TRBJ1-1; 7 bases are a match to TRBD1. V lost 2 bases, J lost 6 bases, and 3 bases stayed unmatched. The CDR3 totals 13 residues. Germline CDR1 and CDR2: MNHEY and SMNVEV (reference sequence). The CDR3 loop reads CASSLTGQPEAFF. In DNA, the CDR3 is TGTGCCAGCAGTTTAACGGGACAGCCTGAAGCTTTCTTT.

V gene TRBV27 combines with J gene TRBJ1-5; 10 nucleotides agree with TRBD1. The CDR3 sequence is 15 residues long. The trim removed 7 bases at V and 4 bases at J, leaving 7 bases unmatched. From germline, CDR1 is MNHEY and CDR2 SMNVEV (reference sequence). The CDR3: CASKVGQGPNQPQHF. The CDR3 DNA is TGTGCCAGCAAGGTGGGACAGGGGCCAAATCAGCCCCAGCATTTT.

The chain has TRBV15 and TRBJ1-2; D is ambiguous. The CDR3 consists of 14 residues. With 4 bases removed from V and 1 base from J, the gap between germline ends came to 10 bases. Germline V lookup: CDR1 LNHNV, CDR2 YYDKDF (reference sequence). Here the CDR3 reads CATSTVPDNYGYTF. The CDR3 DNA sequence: TGTGCCACCAGCACGGTCCCAGATAACTATGGCTACACCTTC.

CDR3 sequence (DNA): TGTGCCAGCAGCTTAGGGACAGGGGATTTGAACACCGGGGAGCTGTTTTTT. Its protein is CASSLGTGDLNTGELFF. This chain joins TRBV5-4 and TRBJ2-2, with 10 nucleotides matching TRBD1. The V and J ends lost 2 bases and 1 base, in that order; junction bases with no gene match: 5. Germline V lookup: CDR1 SGHNT, CDR2 YYREEE (reference sequence). This CDR3 is 17 amino acids long.

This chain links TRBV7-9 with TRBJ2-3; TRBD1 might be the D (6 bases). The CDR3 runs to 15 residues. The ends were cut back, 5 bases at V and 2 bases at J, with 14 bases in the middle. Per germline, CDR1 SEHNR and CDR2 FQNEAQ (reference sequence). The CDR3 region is CASSRTVPVTDTQYF. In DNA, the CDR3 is TGTGCCAGCAGCCGGACAGTCCCTGTCACAGATACGCAGTATTTT. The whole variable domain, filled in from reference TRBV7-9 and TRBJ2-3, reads DTGVSQNPRHKITKRGQNVTFRCDPISEHNRLYWYRQTLGQGPEFLTYFQNEAQLEKSRLLSDRFSAERPKGSFSTLEIQRTEQGDSAMYLCASSRTVPVTDTQYFGPGTRLTVL.